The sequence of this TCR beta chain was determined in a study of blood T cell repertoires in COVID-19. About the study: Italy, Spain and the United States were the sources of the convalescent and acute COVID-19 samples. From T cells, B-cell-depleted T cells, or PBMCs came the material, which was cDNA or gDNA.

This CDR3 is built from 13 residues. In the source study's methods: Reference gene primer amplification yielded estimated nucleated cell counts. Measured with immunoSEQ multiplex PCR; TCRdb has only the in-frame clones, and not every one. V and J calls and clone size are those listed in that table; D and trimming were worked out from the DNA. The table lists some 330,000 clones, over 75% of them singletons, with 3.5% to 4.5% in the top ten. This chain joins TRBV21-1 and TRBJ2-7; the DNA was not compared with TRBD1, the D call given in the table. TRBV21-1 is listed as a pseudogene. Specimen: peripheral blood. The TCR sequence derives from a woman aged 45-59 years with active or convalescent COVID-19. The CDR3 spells CAAAGTGIYEQYF. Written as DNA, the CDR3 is TGTGCCGCTGCCGGGACAGGGATCTACGAGCAGTACTTC.